This TCR beta chain was sequenced during a study of esophageal squamous cell carcinoma under preoperative chemotherapy. Study background: TCR repertoires were profiled from both peripheral blood T cells and tumor-infiltrating lymphocytes.

The CDR3 spans 19 residues. Germline CDR1 MNHEY, CDR2 SVGEGT. TCRdb redid the calling of the PCR reads with MiXCR, one entry per CDR3 protein. The data contain tens of thousands of distinct CDR3 sequences, roughly half of them singletons. A remark on this clonotype: Antigen unknown.

Time point noted: before preoperative PTX-NDP chemotherapy. Findings and caveats of the study: After paclitaxel-nedaplatin, abundant clones were more likely to contract than amplify.

The sequence was obtained from a human donor with esophageal squamous cell carcinoma. The donor label of this sample is uncertain. The V call is TRBV6-2 or TRBV6-3, the J call TRBJ2-1; 10 positions agree with TRBD2. Near its end, the DNA agrees better with TRBJ2-7, so the J call may be wrong. This sample was gathered from a patient given preoperative chemotherapy. The CDR3 loop reads CASSSFPGLARRSGYEQYF. CDR3 DNA sequence: TGTGCCAGCAGTTCATTTCCGGGACTAGCGCGTCGTAGTGGGTACGAGCAGTACTTC.